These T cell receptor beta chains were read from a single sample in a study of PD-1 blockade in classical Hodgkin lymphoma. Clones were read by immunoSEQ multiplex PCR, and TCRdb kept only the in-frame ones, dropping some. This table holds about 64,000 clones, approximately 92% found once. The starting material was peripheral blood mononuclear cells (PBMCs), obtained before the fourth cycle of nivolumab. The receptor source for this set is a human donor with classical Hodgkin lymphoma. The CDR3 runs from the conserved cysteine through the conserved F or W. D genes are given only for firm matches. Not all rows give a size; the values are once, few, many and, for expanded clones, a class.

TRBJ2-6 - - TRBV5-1 TGCGCCAGCAGTTCGAACTCTGGGGCCAACGTCCTGACTTTC CASSSNSGANVLTF
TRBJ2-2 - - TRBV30 TGTGCCTGGAGTGGGTCAGCTCACACCGGGGAGCTGTTTTTT CAWSGSAHTGELFF
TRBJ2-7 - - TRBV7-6 TGTGCCAGCAGCTTAGTTGCGCAAGGGGAGGGGGCTCGCGAGCAGTACTTC CASSLVAQGEGAREQYF
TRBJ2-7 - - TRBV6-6 TGTGCCAGCAGACCAAAGGGACTTCCCTACGAGCAGTACTTC CASRPKGLPYEQYF
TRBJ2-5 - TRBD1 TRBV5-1 TGCGCCAGCAGCACGGGACAGGGGGCCGGAGAGACCCAGTACTTC CASSTGQGAGETQYF
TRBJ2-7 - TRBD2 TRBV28 TGTGCCAGCACCTCGGGACTAGCTTCCTACGAGCAGTACTTC CASTSGLASYEQYF
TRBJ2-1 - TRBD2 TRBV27 TGTGCCAGCAACCGGGGGGGGGACTACAATGAGCAGTTCTTC CASNRGGDYNEQFF
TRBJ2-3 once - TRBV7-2 TGTGCCAGCAGCTTACCTCCCAGAACAGATACGCAGTATTTT CASSLPPRTDTQYF
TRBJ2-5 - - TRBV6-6 TGTGCCAGCAGTACAACTGTCGGAGGGGAGACCCAGTACTTC CASSTTVGGETQYF
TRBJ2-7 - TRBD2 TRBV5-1 TGCGCCAGCAGCAGTTCCGGGACTAGCGGGCGCGAGCAGTACTTC CASSSSGTSGREQYF
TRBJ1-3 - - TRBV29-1 TGCAGCGTCCTCCTCCGACCCGACTCGGGGGGAAACACCATATATTTT CSVLLRPDSGGNTIYF
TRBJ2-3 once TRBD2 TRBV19 TGTGCCAGTAGTACTTACGGACTAGCGGGAGGGCCGGCAGATACGCAGTATTTT CASSTYGLAGGPADTQYF
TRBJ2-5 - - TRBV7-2 TGTGCCAGCAGTCCTGGGGAGACCCAGTACTTC CASSPGETQYF
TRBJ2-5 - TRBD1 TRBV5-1 TGCGCCAGCAGAGTGGTTGACAGGGGGCTTGAGACCCAGTACTTC CASRVVDRGLETQYF
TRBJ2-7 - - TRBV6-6 TGTGCCAGCAGTTACTTAGTCGGGTTAATCAGCCACGAGCAGTACTTC CASSYLVGLISHEQYF
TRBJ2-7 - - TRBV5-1 TGCGCCAGCAGCAAAGACGGATCCTACGAGCAGTACTTC CASSKDGSYEQYF
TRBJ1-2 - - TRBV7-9 TGTGCCAGCAGCTTAGTTCCGGAGCCTAACTATGGCTACACCTTC CASSLVPEPNYGYTF
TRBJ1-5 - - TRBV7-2 TGTGCCAGCGGCAGCAATCAGCCCCAGCATTTT CASGSNQPQHF
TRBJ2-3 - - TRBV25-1 TGTGCCAGCAGTGAGAGGGACGGAGGGCCAGATACGCAGTATTTT CASSERDGGPDTQYF
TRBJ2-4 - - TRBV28 TGTGCCAGCAGGGGGTTTGGCAAAAACATTCAGTACTTC CASRGFGKNIQYF
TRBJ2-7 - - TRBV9 TGTGCCAGCAGCGTAGCTGGTAGGGACGAGCAGTACTTC CASSVAGRDEQYF
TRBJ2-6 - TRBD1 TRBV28 TGTGCCAGCAGTCCTTCCTTAGGGACAGGAGTCTCTGGGGCCAACGTCCTGACTTTC CASSPSLGTGVSGANVLTF
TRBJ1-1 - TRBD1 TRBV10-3 TGTGCCATCAGTGAGTCGATTTTTGACAGGGAGAACACTGAAGCTTTCTTT CAISESIFDRENTEAFF
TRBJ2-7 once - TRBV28 TGTGCCAGCAGTTTGCTTTACGGGTCAGAGCAGTACTTC CASSLLYGSEQYF
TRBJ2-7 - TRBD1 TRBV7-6 TGTGCCAGCAGCCCCCAGGGGGCTCCCTACGAGCAGTACTTC CASSPQGAPYEQYF
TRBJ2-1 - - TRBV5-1 TGCGCCAGCAGCTTGGGGAGTGAGGGCTTATGGTGGCAGTTCTTC CASSLGSEGLWWQFF
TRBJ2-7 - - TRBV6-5 TGTGCCAGCACCTCGGACAGATACTACGAGCAGTACTTC CASTSDRYYEQYF
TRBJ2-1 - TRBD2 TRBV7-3 TGTGCCAGCAGCCGAGGACTAGCGGGGAACAATGAGCAGTTCTTC CASSRGLAGNNEQFF
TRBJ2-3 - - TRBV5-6 TGTGCCAGCAGCTTGTTGACAGATACGCAGTATTTT CASSLLTDTQYF
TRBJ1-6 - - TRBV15 TGTGCCACCAGCAATGGCAGGGCGGATTCACCCCTCCACTTT CATSNGRADSPLHF
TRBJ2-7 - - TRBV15 TGTGCCACCAGAAACTCAGGGGATTCCGAGCAGTACTTC CATRNSGDSEQYF